The clone carrying this TCR beta chain was detected ten times or more. Its cognate antigen is unknown. This entry is derived from a study of tumor-infiltrating lymphocytes in primary liver carcinoma. General study results and limits: Presence in all five tumor regions was observed for only about 8-24% of top clones.

A primer in the constant region served to generate TCR beta cDNA from roughly 520 ng of total RNA. Libraries for TCR beta were built through three nested multiplex PCR rounds, which together made up a slightly modified ARM-PCR procedure. TCRdb reanalysed the multiplex PCR reads using MiXCR and keeps one entry per CDR3 protein. The sample lists some 110,000 distinct CDR3 sequences; 64% were seen once. Unsorted bulk tissue (roughly 17-33 mg) underwent RNA and DNA co-extraction. Surgery removed the patients' primary liver carcinoma. Five distinct regions per tumor were sampled. The specimen was liver tumor tissue from sampling region 3. Subset given: tumor region T3, left-lateral pole. This clonotype was sampled from a woman aged 60-70 years with primary liver carcinoma and hepatitis B virus infection.

The CDR3 spells CASSLGTSRETQYF. CDR3 sequence (DNA): TGTGCCAGCAGCCTCGGGACTAGCAGAGAGACCCAGTACTTC. The rearrangement links TRBV5-4 to TRBJ2-5; TRBD2 agrees at 9 bases. The germline V gene encodes CDR1 SGHNT and CDR2 YYREEE (reference sequence). This CDR3 has 14 residues. V lost 4 bases, J lost 4 bases, and 5 bases stayed unmatched.